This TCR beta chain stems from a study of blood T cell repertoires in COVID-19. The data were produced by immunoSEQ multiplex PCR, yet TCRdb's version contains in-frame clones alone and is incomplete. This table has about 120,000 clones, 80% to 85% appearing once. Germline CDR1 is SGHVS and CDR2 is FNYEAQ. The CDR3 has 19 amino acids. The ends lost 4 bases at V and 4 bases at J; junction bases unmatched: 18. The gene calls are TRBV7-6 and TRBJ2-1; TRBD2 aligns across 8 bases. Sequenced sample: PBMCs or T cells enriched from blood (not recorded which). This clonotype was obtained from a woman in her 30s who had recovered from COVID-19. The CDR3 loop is CASSSGRAGDLVRYNEQFF. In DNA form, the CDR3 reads TGTGCCAGCAGCTCCGGGAGGGCGGGAGATTTAGTGAGGTACAATGAGCAGTTCTTC.